Below, one T cell receptor beta chain is given with its context. Original handling: Reference gene primer amplification yielded estimated nucleated cell counts. TCRdb keeps only in-frame clones here, not all; method: immunoSEQ multiplex PCR. The DNA was the basis for D and trimming; V, J and clone size are from that table. The table has tens of thousands of clones, 60% to 80% seen once. The data belong to a study of blood T cell repertoires in COVID-19. Study overall: Some COVID-19 samples were acute and others convalescent; all came from the United States, Italy and Spain. PBMCs, B-cell-depleted T cells, or T cells were the source of the cDNA or gDNA that made up the material.

Deletions cut 6 bases from V and 6 bases from J, with 15 bases between. The CDR3 consists of 13 residues. The V gene's germline CDR1 is SGHAT and CDR2 FQNNGV. Followed longitudinally, the Seattle patients had been enrolled during active infection. This clonotype was sampled from a man in his 70s with COVID-19, enrolled during active disease. Sequencing input: peripheral blood. The J gene is TRBJ2-7, the V gene TRBV11-2; D might be TRBD1 (5 bases). The CDR3 loop is CASRSVRQGEQYF. The CDR3 coding sequence is TGTGCCAGCAGATCCGTTCGGCAGGGCGAGCAGTACTTC.